Listed here are 12 T cell receptor beta chains from one sample, sequenced in a study of OX40 agonist ivuxolimab in advanced cancers. Sequencing used immunoSEQ multiplex PCR; TCRdb keeps in-frame clones, though not all of them. The sample lists around 64,000 clones, 87% seen once, with roughly 1.3% in the top ten. Sequences were derived from CD4+ or CD8+ T cells sorted from blood, sampled in a trial of the OX40 agonist ivuxolimab. The source of these receptors is an adult with an advanced solid tumor such as melanoma, head and neck, liver or kidney cancer.

A single count supports this clone. V gene TRBV7-2 combines with J gene TRBJ2-3; D uncertain. Trimming removed 3 bases from V and 8 bases from J, with 12 bases in between. CDR1 is SGHTA and CDR2 is FQGNSA in the germline V gene. This CDR3 comprises 13 residues. The CDR3 sequence: CASSFPPESTQYF. The CDR3 bases are TGTGCCAGCAGCTTCCCCCCCGAGAGTACGCAGTATTTT.

This chain connects TRBV2 to TRBJ2-1, with TRBD2 matching 7 bases. This CDR3 comprises 14 residues. In germline, CDR1 is SNHLY, CDR2 FYNNEI. V dropped 7 bases and J dropped 0; count of bases not matched to a gene: 3. The CDR3 coding sequence is TGTGCCAGCAACCGGGACTACTCCTACAATGAGCAGTTCTTC. This gives the protein CASNRDYSYNEQFF.

Only one count was recorded for this clone. J is TRBJ2-7 and V is TRBV19, with D possibly matching TRBD2 (7 bases). Trimming left V 4 bases short and J 1 base short, with 14 bases between. This CDR3 contains 15 residues. Germline CDR1 and CDR2: LNHDA and SQIVND (reference sequence). The CDR3 sequence is CASSSGGAGSYEQYF. CDR3 sequence (DNA): TGTGCCAGTAGTAGTGGGGGGGCTGGGTCCTACGAGCAGTACTTC.

The chain links TRBV7-9 to TRBJ2-7; 9 bases are shared with TRBD1. This CDR3 contains 15 residues. In germline, CDR1 is SEHNR, CDR2 FQNEAQ (reference sequence). V dropped 5 bases and J dropped 3; count of bases not matched to a gene: 8. CDR3 in DNA: TGTGCCAGCAGCGCAGCCGGGACAGGGTTCTACGAGCAGTACTTC. Translation: CASSAAGTGFYEQYF.

The V gene is TRBV9, the J gene TRBJ1-2; 10 bases are a match to TRBD1. The CDR3 consists of 14 residues. Trimming cost V 4 bases and J 8 bases; bases outside gene matches: 8. CDR1 and CDR2 (germline): SGDLS, YYNGEE. The CDR3 sequence is CASSLEGQGVGYTF. The CDR3 DNA reads as TGTGCCAGCAGCCTAGAAGGACAGGGGGTAGGCTACACCTTC. Supplemented by reference TRBV9 and TRBJ1-2, the full variable domain reads DSGVTQTPKHLITATGQRVTLRCSPRSGDLSVYWYQQSLDQGLQFLIQYYNGEERAKGNILERFSAQQFPDLHSELNLSSLELGDSALYFCASSLEGQGVGYTFGSGTRLTVV.

The chain employs TRBV9 and TRBJ1-5, with a tentative D call TRBD1 (6 bases). Germline V gene lookup returns CDR1 SGDLS and CDR2 YYNGEE. This CDR3 comprises 14 residues. V lost 2 bases, J lost 5 bases, and 11 bases lay in between. The CDR3 coding sequence is TGTGCCAGCAGCGTCGGCAGGGGCGATCAGCCCCAGCATTTT. This translates into CASSVGRGDQPQHF.

This clone is a singleton in its sample. The chain uses TRBV19 and TRBJ1-1; no firm D call. Per the germline V gene, CDR1 is LNHDA and CDR2 is SQIVND (reference sequence). The V end lost 4 bases, the J end lost 7 bases, and 13 bases lay between the germline ends. The CDR3 sequence is 13 residues long. Here the CDR3 DNA reads TGTGCCAGTAGTACCCCGGACGGATTTGAAGCTTTCTTT. This codes for CASSTPDGFEAFF.

The V gene is TRBV4-3, the J gene TRBJ2-1; 12 nucleotides line up with TRBD1. The CDR3 consists of 13 residues. Germline CDR1 is LGHNA and CDR2 is YSLEER. V was clipped by 4 bases and J by 13 bases; unmatched bases: 5. The CDR3 spells CASSLQGTGGQFF. Here the CDR3 DNA reads TGCGCCAGCAGCCTACAGGGGACAGGGGGCCAGTTCTTC.

The chain recombines TRBV7-6 with TRBJ1-6; 8 bases line up with TRBD1. Germline values: CDR1 SGHVS, CDR2 FNYEAQ. This CDR3 has 14 amino acids. Trimming cost V 5 bases and J 9 bases; bases outside gene matches: 6. In DNA, the CDR3 is TGTGCCAGCAGCCATGGACAGGGAGGTTCACCCCTCCACTTT. The encoded protein is CASSHGQGGSPLHF.

This clone is a singleton in its sample. This chain uses TRBV7-8 with TRBJ2-3, with 10 bases lining up with TRBD2. The CDR3 length is 15 residues. CDR1 SGHVS and CDR2 FQNEAQ come from the germline V gene. Unmatched junction bases numbered 5, after V lost 4 bases and J lost 4 bases. CDR3 residues: CASSYSGGRADTQYF. The CDR3 nucleotides are TGTGCCAGCAGCTATAGCGGGGGGAGAGCAGATACGCAGTATTTT.

This clone was seen only once. This chain joins TRBV5-4 and TRBJ1-5; possible D gene TRBD1, 5 bases. CDR3 size: 14 residues. Germline V gives CDR1 SGHNT, CDR2 YYREEE (reference sequence). Trimming pared 0 bases from V and 3 bases from J, leaving 7 bases between. CDR3 region: CASSLGGDNQPQHF. In DNA, the CDR3 is TGTGCCAGCAGCTTGGGGGGGGACAATCAGCCCCAGCATTTT. The full variable domain, in which reference TRBV5-4 and TRBJ1-5 provide the parts outside the CDR3, is ETGVTQSPTHLIKTRGQQVTLRCSSQSGHNTVSWYQQALGQGPQFIFQYYREEENGRGNFPPRFSGLQFPNYSSELNVNALELDDSALYLCASSLGGDNQPQHFGDGTRLSIL.

This sequence joins TRBV19 and TRBJ2-2; D is unresolved. Between the trimmed V and J ends, which lost 3 bases and 6 bases, there was a span of 11 bases. The CDR3 covers 14 residues. The germline CDR1 and CDR2 sequences are LNHDA and SQIVND (reference sequence). CDR3 residues: CASSMQFPPGELFF. Here the CDR3 DNA reads TGTGCCAGTAGTATGCAGTTCCCCCCCGGGGAGCTGTTTTTT. Full variable domain (rest looked up from reference TRBV19 and TRBJ2-2): DGGITQSPKYLFRKEGQNVTLSCEQNLNHDAMYWYRQDPGQGLRLIYYSQIVNDFQKGDIAEGYSVSREKKESFPLTVTSAQKNPTAFYLCASSMQFPPGELFFGEGSRLTVL.